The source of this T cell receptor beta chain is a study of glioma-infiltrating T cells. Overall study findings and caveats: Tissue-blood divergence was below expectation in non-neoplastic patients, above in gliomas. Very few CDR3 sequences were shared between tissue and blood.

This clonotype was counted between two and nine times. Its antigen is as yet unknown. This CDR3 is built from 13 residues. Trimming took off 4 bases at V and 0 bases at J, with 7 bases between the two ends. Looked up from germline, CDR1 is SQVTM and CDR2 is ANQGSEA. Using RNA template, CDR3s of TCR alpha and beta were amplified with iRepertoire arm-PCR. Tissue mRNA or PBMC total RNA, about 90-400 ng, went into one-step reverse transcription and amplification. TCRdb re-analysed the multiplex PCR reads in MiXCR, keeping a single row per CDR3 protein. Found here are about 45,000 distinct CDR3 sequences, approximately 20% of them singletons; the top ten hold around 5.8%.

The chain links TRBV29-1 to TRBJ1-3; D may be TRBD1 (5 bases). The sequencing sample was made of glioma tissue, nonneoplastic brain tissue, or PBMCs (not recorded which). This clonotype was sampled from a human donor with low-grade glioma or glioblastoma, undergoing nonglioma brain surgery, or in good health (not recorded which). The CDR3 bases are TGCAGCGTTGCACAGGCCTCTGGAAACACCATATATTTT. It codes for CSVAQASGNTIYF.